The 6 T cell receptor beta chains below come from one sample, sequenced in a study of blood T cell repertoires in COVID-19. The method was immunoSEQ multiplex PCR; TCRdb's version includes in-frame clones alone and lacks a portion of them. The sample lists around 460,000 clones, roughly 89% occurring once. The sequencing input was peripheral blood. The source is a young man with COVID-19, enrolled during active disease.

CDR3 amino acids: CASTRLQGVGTEAFF. CDR3 nucleotides: TGTGCCAGCACCCGATTACAGGGAGTGGGCACTGAAGCTTTCTTT. The chain uses TRBV7-9 and TRBJ1-1; D perhaps matches TRBD1 (6 bases). The CDR3 is 15 amino acids. Germline loops: CDR1 SEHNR, CDR2 FQNEAQ (reference sequence). Trimming cost V 7 bases and J 4 bases, with 19 bases left between them.

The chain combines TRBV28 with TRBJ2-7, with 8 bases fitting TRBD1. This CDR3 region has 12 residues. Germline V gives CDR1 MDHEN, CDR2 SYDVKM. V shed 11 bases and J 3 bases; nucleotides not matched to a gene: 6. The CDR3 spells CAARGQVYEQYF. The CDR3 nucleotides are TGTGCCGCAAGGGGACAGGTCTACGAGCAGTACTTC.

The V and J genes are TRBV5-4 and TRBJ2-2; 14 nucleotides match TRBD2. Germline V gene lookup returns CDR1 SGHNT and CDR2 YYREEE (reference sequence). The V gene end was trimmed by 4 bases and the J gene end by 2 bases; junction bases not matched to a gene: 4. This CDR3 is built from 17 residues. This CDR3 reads CASSTGLAGANTGELFF. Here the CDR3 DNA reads TGTGCCAGCAGCACGGGACTAGCGGGAGCAAACACCGGGGAGCTGTTTTTT. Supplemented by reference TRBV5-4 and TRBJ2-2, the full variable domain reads ETGVTQSPTHLIKTRGQQVTLRCSSQSGHNTVSWYQQALGQGPQFIFQYYREEENGRGNFPPRFSGLQFPNYSSELNVNALELDDSALYLCASSTGLAGANTGELFFGEGSRLTVL.

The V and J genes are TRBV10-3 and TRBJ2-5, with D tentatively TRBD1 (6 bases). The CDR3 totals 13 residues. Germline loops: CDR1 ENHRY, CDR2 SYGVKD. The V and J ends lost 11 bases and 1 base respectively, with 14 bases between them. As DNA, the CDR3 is TGTGCCGAGGTGGGACACTGCCAAGAGACCCAGTACTTC. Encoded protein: CAEVGHCQETQYF.

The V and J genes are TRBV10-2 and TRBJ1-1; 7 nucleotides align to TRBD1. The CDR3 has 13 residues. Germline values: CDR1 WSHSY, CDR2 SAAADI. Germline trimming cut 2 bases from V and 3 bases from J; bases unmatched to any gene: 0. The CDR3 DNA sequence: TGCGCCAGCAGTGAGACAGGGGACACTGAAGCTTTCTTT. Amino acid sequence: CASSETGDTEAFF.

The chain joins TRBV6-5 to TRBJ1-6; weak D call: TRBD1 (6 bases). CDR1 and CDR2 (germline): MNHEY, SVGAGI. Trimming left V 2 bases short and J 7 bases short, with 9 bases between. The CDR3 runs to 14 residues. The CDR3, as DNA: TGTGCCAGCAGTTACGTCCAGGGGAATTCACCCCTCCACTTT. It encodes CASSYVQGNSPLHF.